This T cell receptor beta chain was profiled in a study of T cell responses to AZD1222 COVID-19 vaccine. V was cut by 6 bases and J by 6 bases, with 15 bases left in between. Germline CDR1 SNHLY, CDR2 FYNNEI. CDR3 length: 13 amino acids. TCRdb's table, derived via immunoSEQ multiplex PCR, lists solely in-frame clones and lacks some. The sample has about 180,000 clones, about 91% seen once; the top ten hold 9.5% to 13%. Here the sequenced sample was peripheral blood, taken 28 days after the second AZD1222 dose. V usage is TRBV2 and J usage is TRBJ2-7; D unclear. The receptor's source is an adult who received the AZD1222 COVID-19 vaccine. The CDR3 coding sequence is TGTGCCAGCAGGCCCGAGAGTACGGGCGAGCAGTACTTC. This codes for CASRPESTGEQYF.